This T cell receptor beta chain was identified in a study of neoadjuvant anti-PD-1 for oral cavity cancer. Study-level background: Nivolumab at 3 mg/kg was mostly given biweekly, three to four doses, pre-surgery. Study outcomes and limitations: TCR analyses covered only a few patients per response group.

Time point: after neoadjuvant nivolumab, at surgical resection. The protocol was immunoSEQ multiplex PCR, while the TCRdb copy is restricted to in-frame clones and leaves out a portion. The data show more than 7,000 clones, 64% seen once. A note on this clone: Its antigen is unknown.

Per germline, CDR1 GTSNPN and CDR2 SVGIG (reference sequence). There are 12 residues in the CDR3. Trimming removed 2 bases at V and 8 bases at J, with 12 bases between. This clonotype originated in a person aged 35-79 years with oral cavity squamous cell carcinoma. The chain links TRBV30 to TRBJ1-2; D is unresolved. This sample comprised PBMCs, obtained after nivolumab (anti-PD-1) treatment. CDR3 DNA: TGTGCCTGGAGTTCTTCTTCTTACGGCTACACCTTC. It specifies CAWSSSSYGYTF.